The entry that follows covers one TCR beta chain sequence. Its target is unknown. The donors were all Caucasian adults (living in Nashville, Tennessee). The data belong to a study of shared clonotypes between healthy human individuals. Looking at the study overall: Three CD4 naive, three CD4 memory, two CD8 naive and one CD8 memory plate were used per donor. Overall study results and limits: Naive subsets generally had larger estimated richness than memory subsets.

Sequenced by immunoSEQ multiplex PCR; TCRdb stores in-frame clones only, minus some. Of around 1.4 million clones listed, approximately 98.5% were seen once; the top ten hold about 0.4%. Germline loops: CDR1 LGHNA, CDR2 YSLEER. The CDR3 has 15 residues. J lost 5 bases, V lost 2 bases, and 6 bases had no gene match. Sample: naive CD4+ T cells sorted from blood. Subset denoted: CD45RA+ positively selected. The chain has TRBV4-3 and TRBJ2-1; 7 bases are a match to TRBD1. This receptor was taken from a young man in good health. The DNA of the CDR3 is TGCGCCAGCAGCCAATTGACAGGGAATAACAATGAGCAGTTCTTC. Its protein is CASSQLTGNNNEQFF.